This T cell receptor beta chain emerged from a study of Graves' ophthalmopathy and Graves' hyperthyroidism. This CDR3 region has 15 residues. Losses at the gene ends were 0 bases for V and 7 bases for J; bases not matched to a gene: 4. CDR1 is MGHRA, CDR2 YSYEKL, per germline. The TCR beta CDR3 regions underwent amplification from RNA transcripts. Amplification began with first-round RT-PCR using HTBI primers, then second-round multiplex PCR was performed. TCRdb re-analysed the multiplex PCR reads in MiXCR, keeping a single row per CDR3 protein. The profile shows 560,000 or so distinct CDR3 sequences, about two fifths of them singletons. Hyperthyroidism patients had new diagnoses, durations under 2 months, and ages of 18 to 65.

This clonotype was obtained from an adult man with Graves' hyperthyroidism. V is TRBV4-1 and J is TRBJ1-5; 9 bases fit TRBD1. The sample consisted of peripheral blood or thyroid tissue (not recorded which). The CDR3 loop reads CASSQEGTGYQPQHF. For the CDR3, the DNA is TGCGCCAGCAGCCAAGAGGGGACAGGGTACCAGCCCCAGCATTTT.